This entry lists 20 T cell receptor beta chains sequenced from one sample in a study of OX40 agonist ivuxolimab in advanced cancers. Produced via immunoSEQ multiplex PCR; TCRdb's table is partial and in-frame only. The sample holds nearly 20,000 clones; 83% are singletons and the top ten take 20% to 25%. The material sequenced was CD4+ or CD8+ T cells sorted from blood, taken in a trial of the OX40 agonist ivuxolimab. These receptors originate from an adult with an advanced solid tumor such as melanoma, head and neck, liver or kidney cancer.

The gene calls are TRBV10-1 and TRBJ1-1; 8 bases line up with TRBD1. CDR1 is WNHNN and CDR2 is SYGVQD in the germline V gene (reference sequence). The V and J ends lost 6 bases and 12 bases, in that order; junction bases with no gene match: 9. CDR3 length: 12 residues. CDR3 sequence reads: CASRGDRTLTFF. The CDR3 bases are TGCGCCAGCAGGGGGGACAGGACCCTGACTTTCTTT.

DNA of the CDR3: TGTGCCAGTAGGTATGAGGGGGCTACTGAAGCTTTCTTT. It translates to CASRYEGATEAFF. This sequence joins TRBV19 and TRBJ1-1, with 7 bases that match TRBD1. The CDR3 totals 13 residues. V was pared by 6 bases and J by 5 bases, with 6 bases of the junction left unmatched. Germline CDR1 and CDR2: LNHDA and SQIVND (reference sequence).

The V and J genes are TRBV28 and TRBJ2-7, with unresolved D. This CDR3 region has 15 residues. The V gene's germline CDR1 is MDHEN and CDR2 SYDVKM. Trimming left V 2 bases short and J 3 bases short, with 14 bases between. The CDR3 here is CASSLRALLGYEQYF. In nucleotides, the CDR3 is TGTGCCAGCAGTTTACGTGCCCTGTTGGGCTACGAGCAGTACTTC.

The chain joins TRBV18 to TRBJ1-2; D call uncertain. V lost 3 bases, J lost 5 bases, and 7 bases lay in between. This CDR3 spans 12 amino acids. Germline-derived CDR1 and CDR2 are KGHSH and LQKENI. CDR3 residues: CASSPGPYGYTF. For the CDR3, the DNA is TGTGCCAGCTCACCCGGGCCGTATGGCTACACCTTC.

The chain links TRBV9 to TRBJ1-4; 7 bases align to TRBD1. Germline V gene lookup returns CDR1 SGDLS and CDR2 YYNGEE. The J segment lost 6 bases and the V segment lost 1 base, leaving 9 bases of the junction unmatched. The CDR3 has 16 residues. This CDR3 reads CASSVNPGQVDEKLFF. As DNA, the CDR3 is TGTGCCAGCAGCGTAAACCCTGGACAGGTTGATGAAAAACTGTTTTTT.

This clone has only one observation. The chain has TRBV5-6 and TRBJ2-7; possibly TRBD1 for D (6 bases). The germline V gene has CDR1 SGHDT and CDR2 YYEEEE. The CDR3 sequence is 14 residues long. V was pared by 0 bases and J by 3 bases, with 10 bases between. The CDR3 DNA is TGTGCCAGCAGCTTGGCCCCAGGGGACTACGAGCAGTACTTC. It yields the protein CASSLAPGDYEQYF. The full variable domain, rest sourced from reference TRBV5-6 and TRBJ2-7, is DAGVTQSPTHLIKTRGQQVTLRCSPKSGHDTVSWYQQALGQGPQFIFQYYEEEERQRGNFPDRFSGHQFPNYSSELNVNALLLGDSALYLCASSLAPGDYEQYFGPGTRLTVT.

The CDR3: CASSASGLALYNEQFF. The CDR3, as DNA: TGTGCCAGCAGTGCCTCGGGACTAGCCCTCTACAATGAGCAGTTCTTC. The chain has TRBV6-4 and TRBJ2-1, with TRBD2 matching 9 bases. Germline trimming cut 4 bases from V and 3 bases from J; bases unmatched to any gene: 7. CDR3 length: 16 residues. Germline V gene data show CDR1 as MRHNA and CDR2 as SNTAGT.

Regarding this clone: One end of the junction fails to match germline, which may point to a read error. The CDR3 DNA is TGCAGCGCTGAACGGGGGGACTACAATGAGCAGTTCTTC. As protein: CSAERGDYNEQFF. The genes are TRBV29-1 and TRBJ2-1, with 7 nucleotides matching TRBD2. CDR3 length equals 13 residues. Germline CDR1 reads SQVTM; CDR2 reads ANQGSEA.

CDR3 loop: CASSEDSSYNEQFF. The DNA for the CDR3 is TGTGCCAGCAGTGAGGACAGCTCCTACAATGAGCAGTTCTTC. The genes are TRBV6-4 and TRBJ2-1, with D possibly being TRBD1 (6 bases). The V gene's germline CDR1 is MRHNA and CDR2 SNTAGT. V was cut by 3 bases and J by 0 bases, with 6 bases left in between. The CDR3 covers 14 residues.

The chain couples TRBV2 to TRBJ2-7, with 7 bases that match TRBD2. This CDR3 contains 14 residues. J was trimmed by 0 bases and V by 11 bases; bases with no gene match: 10. Germline V gene lookup returns CDR1 SNHLY and CDR2 FYNNEI. The CDR3, as DNA: TGTGCCGACGGTAGCGGGCTTAGCTCCTACGAGCAGTACTTC. It yields the protein CADGSGLSSYEQYF.

V and J are TRBV7-9 and TRBJ1-1, with no clear D. Germline values: CDR1 SEHNR, CDR2 FQNEAQ (reference sequence). The V and J ends lost 1 base and 6 bases respectively, with 12 bases between them. This CDR3 comprises 14 residues. CDR3 amino acids: CASSLGPAVAEAFF. The CDR3 coding sequence is TGTGCCAGCAGCTTAGGCCCGGCGGTCGCTGAAGCTTTCTTT.

The V and J genes are TRBV4-3 and TRBJ1-4, with D unclear. The CDR3 length is 17 residues. Trimming stripped 0 bases from V and 6 bases from J, with 17 bases between. Germline assignment: CDR1 LGHNA and CDR2 YSLEER. The CDR3 bases are TGCGCCAGCAGCCAAGATATTTCCGAGGCAATCTATGAAAAACTGTTTTTT. It encodes CASSQDISEAIYEKLFF.

The rearrangement uses TRBV4-3 and TRBJ1-1, with D possibly matching TRBD1 (5 bases). This CDR3 has 15 amino acids. V was trimmed by 1 base and J by 4 bases, leaving 13 bases between them. The germline CDR1 and CDR2 sequences are LGHNA and YSLEER. The DNA of the CDR3 is TGCGCCAGCAGCCAAGTTTCACAGGTGGGCACTGAAGCTTTCTTT. Amino acid sequence: CASSQVSQVGTEAFF.

The chain employs TRBV9 and TRBJ2-3, with 11 bases matching TRBD2. Unmatched junction bases numbered 6, after V lost 4 bases and J lost 2 bases. This CDR3 spans 16 amino acids. Germline loops: CDR1 SGDLS, CDR2 YYNGEE. CDR3 protein: CASSIRLAGPTDTQYF. The CDR3 DNA follows: TGTGCCAGCAGCATAAGACTAGCGGGACCCACAGATACGCAGTATTTT.

The V gene is TRBV7-9, the J gene TRBJ1-4; 7 bases fit TRBD1. V lost 5 bases, J lost 4 bases, and 16 bases stayed unmatched. The germline CDR1 and CDR2 sequences are SEHNR and FQNEAQ (reference sequence). This CDR3 spans 18 amino acids. In DNA form, the CDR3 reads TGTGCCAGCAGCCCGACAGGGTTGAGGAACTGGGGTAATGAAAAACTGTTTTTT. Amino acid sequence: CASSPTGLRNWGNEKLFF.

This sequence joins TRBV13 and TRBJ2-3; 8 positions match TRBD2. V was clipped by 4 bases and J by 1 base; unmatched bases: 7. Germline assignment: CDR1 PRHDT and CDR2 FYEKMQ (reference sequence). The CDR3 has 16 residues. The CDR3 region has the DNA TGTGCCAGCAGCTCCCCGACTAGCGAGCGCACAGATACGCAGTATTTT. Translation gives CASSSPTSERTDTQYF.

This clone was detected only once. The chain carries TRBV28 and TRBJ2-2; D call uncertain. Germline CDR1 MDHEN, CDR2 SYDVKM. Trimming pared 7 bases from V and 3 bases from J, leaving 6 bases between. The CDR3 totals 12 residues. As DNA, the CDR3 is TGTGCCAGCAATAAATACACCGGGGAGCTGTTTTTT. Amino acids: CASNKYTGELFF.

By share of the sample, this clone is medium-sized (0.01 to 0.1%). This chain links TRBV6-4 with TRBJ2-3; TRBD2 matches 7 bases. V lost 4 bases to trimming and J lost 0 bases; unmatched junction nucleotides: 4. Germline V lookup: CDR1 MRHNA, CDR2 SNTAGT. The CDR3 runs 15 residues. CDR3 sequence: CASSGASGSTDTQYF. The CDR3 DNA reads TGTGCCAGCAGTGGGGCTAGCGGTAGCACAGATACGCAGTATTTT.

V is TRBV7-9 and J is TRBJ2-1, with 9 bases lining up with TRBD1. The germline V gene has CDR1 SEHNR and CDR2 FQNEAQ (reference sequence). Losses at the gene ends were 1 base for V and 7 bases for J; bases not matched to a gene: 2. The length of the CDR3 is 14 residues. Written as DNA, the CDR3 is TGTGCCAGCAGCTTAGTCGACAGGGGGAATGAGCAGTTCTTC. This codes for CASSLVDRGNEQFF. Looking up the rest from reference TRBV7-9 and TRBJ2-1 gives the full variable domain: DTGVSQNPRHKITKRGQNVTFRCDPISEHNRLYWYRQTLGQGPEFLTYFQNEAQLEKSRLLSDRFSAERPKGSFSTLEIQRTEQGDSAMYLCASSLVDRGNEQFFGPGTRLTVL.

The chain couples TRBV19 to TRBJ2-7; no reliable D call. Germline V gene data show CDR1 as LNHDA and CDR2 as SQIVND (reference sequence). The CDR3 contains 11 residues. V was clipped by 3 bases and J by 3 bases, with 3 bases between them. The DNA for the CDR3 is TGTGCCAGTAGTATGGGCTACGAGCAGTACTTC. Amino acids: CASSMGYEQYF.